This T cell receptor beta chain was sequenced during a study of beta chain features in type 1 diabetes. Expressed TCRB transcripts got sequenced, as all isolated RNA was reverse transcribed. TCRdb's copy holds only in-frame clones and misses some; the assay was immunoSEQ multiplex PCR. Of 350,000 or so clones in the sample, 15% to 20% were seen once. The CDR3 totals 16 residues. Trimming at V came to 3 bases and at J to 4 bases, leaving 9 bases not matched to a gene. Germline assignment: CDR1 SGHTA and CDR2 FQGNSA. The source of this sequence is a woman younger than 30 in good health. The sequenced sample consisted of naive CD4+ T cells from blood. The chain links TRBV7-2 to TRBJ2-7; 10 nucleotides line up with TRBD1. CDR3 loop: CASSFIPGQGEYEQYF. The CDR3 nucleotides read TGTGCCAGCAGCTTTATCCCCGGACAGGGGGAGTACGAGCAGTACTTC.